One and the same sample provided the 13 T cell receptor beta chains below, sequenced in a study of regulatory T cells in long-lasting Graves disease. Assembly of TCR beta libraries relied on iRepertoire HTBI primers together with Arm-PCR of CDR3 regions. MiXCR, run by TCRdb on the multiplex PCR reads, gives a single entry per CDR3 protein. In the table there are under 450,000 distinct CDR3 sequences, about 11% of which are singletons. Noted time point: newly diagnosed GD, antithyroid drugs for less than 3 months. The authors made the TCR library using RNA they extracted from PBMCs. This sample also belongs to another study, concerning T cells in Graves' hyperthyroidism and ophthalmopathy.

The sample consisted of peripheral blood mononuclear cells (PBMCs), taken at new diagnosis, from a patient treated with antithyroid drugs. These receptors originate from a woman aged 18-30 years with Graves disease.

J is TRBJ2-1 and V is TRBV25-1; the D is unclear. The germline V and J ends were trimmed by 7 bases and 4 bases, with 5 bases remaining between them. CDR1 and CDR2 from the germline V gene are MGHDK and SYGVNS. This CDR3 region has 11 residues. The CDR3 DNA reads TGTGCCAGCAATGGTTACAATGAGCAGTTCTTC. As protein: CASNGYNEQFF.

This clonotype was observed many times. The V and J genes are TRBV4-3 and TRBJ2-7, with TRBD2 matching over 11 bases. In germline, CDR1 is LGHNA, CDR2 YSLEER. The junction had 7 bases not matched to a gene; V was cut back by 1 base and J by 2 bases. The CDR3 totals 17 residues. The CDR3 DNA reads TGCGCCAGCAGCCAAGTCATGACTAGCGGGACCCCCTACGAGCAGTACTTC. This gives the protein CASSQVMTSGTPYEQYF.

This clonotype was seen many times. V and J are TRBV7-9 and TRBJ1-1, with 7 bases lining up with TRBD1. V shed 4 bases, J shed 2 bases, and the junction held 7 bases outside the gene matches. This CDR3 has 15 amino acids. The germline gives CDR1 SEHNR, CDR2 FQNEAQ (reference sequence). CDR3 nucleotide sequence: TGTGCCAGCAGCTCCCCCAGGGGGATTAACACTGAAGCTTTCTTT. Translating gives CASSSPRGINTEAFF.

This clonotype appeared many times. The CDR3 spells CASSYVGSPEAFF. In nucleotides, the CDR3 is TGTGCCAGCAGTTATGTGGGGAGCCCTGAAGCTTTCTTT. The rearrangement joins TRBV6-5 to TRBJ1-1; D call uncertain. Trimming shortened V by 3 bases and J by 6 bases, and 11 bases separated the two germline ends. CDR3 length: 13 amino acids. The V gene's germline CDR1 is MNHEY and CDR2 SVGAGI.

This clonotype was counted between two and nine times. This may stem from a read error, because a much larger clone lies one nucleotide away. This sequence joins TRBV28 and TRBJ1-1, with D possibly matching TRBD1 (5 bases). This CDR3 spans 17 amino acids. CDR1 and CDR2 from the germline V gene are MDHEN and SYDVKM. This CDR3 reads CASNLSGFDRTVTEAFF. Here the CDR3 DNA reads TGTGCCAGCAATTTATCCGGATTCGACAGAACGGTCACTGAAGCTTTCTTT.

This clonotype was seen only a few times. V gene TRBV7-9 combines with J gene TRBJ2-5; possibly TRBD2 for D (6 bases). Per germline, CDR1 SEHNR and CDR2 FQNEAQ (reference sequence). The V end was cut by 3 bases, the J end by 0 bases, with 8 bases between. The CDR3 is made up of 14 amino acids. The CDR3 region has the DNA TGTGCCAGCAGCTTTTCGGGAGACCAAGAGACCCAGTACTTC. Protein product: CASSFSGDQETQYF.

This clonotype has a count of ten or more. V and J are TRBV20-1 and TRBJ2-3; 9 positions match TRBD2. Germline values: CDR1 DFQATT, CDR2 SNEGSKA (reference sequence). V lost 6 bases to trimming and J lost 2 bases; unmatched junction nucleotides: 9. This CDR3 is 15 amino acids long. The DNA of the CDR3 is TGCAGTGCACCCAGCGGGGGGTACGACACAGATACGCAGTATTTT. Protein sequence: CSAPSGGYDTDTQYF.

This clonotype was detected many times. V and J are TRBV20-1 and TRBJ2-7, with 10 bases identical to TRBD2. V was pared by 6 bases and J by 5 bases, with 22 bases of the junction left unmatched. The CDR3 runs to 18 residues. Germline V gives CDR1 DFQATT, CDR2 SNEGSKA (reference sequence). In nucleotides, the CDR3 is TGCAGTGCCGAAAAGTGGGGAGCGGGAGGGCCCTCCCCCGACGAGCAGTACTTC. It specifies CSAEKWGAGGPSPDEQYF.

This clonotype was seen at least ten times. The chain carries TRBV11-2 and TRBJ2-1; a weak D match, TRBD1 (5 bases). The CDR3 totals 16 residues. Germline V CDR1 and CDR2: SGHAT, FQNNGV. V dropped 5 bases and J dropped 0 bases, with 14 bases sitting between them. This CDR3 reads CASSPRGGSSYNEQFF. DNA of the CDR3: TGTGCCAGCAGCCCAAGGGGCGGTAGCTCCTACAATGAGCAGTTCTTC. Complete variable domain (other parts from reference TRBV11-2 and TRBJ2-1): EAGVAQSPRYKIIEKRQSVAFWCNPISGHATLYWYQQILGQGPKLLIQFQNNGVVDDSQLPKDRFSAERLKGVDSTLKIQPAKLEDSAVYLCASSPRGGSSYNEQFFGPGTRLTVL.

The chain couples TRBV19 to TRBJ1-4; D perhaps matches TRBD1 (6 bases). The germline V gene has CDR1 LNHDA and CDR2 SQIVND (reference sequence). This CDR3 comprises 15 residues. The ends were cut back, 5 bases at V and 5 bases at J, with 15 bases in the middle. CDR3 residues: CASSARQAQNEKLFF. In DNA, the CDR3 is TGTGCCAGTAGTGCCCGACAGGCCCAGAATGAAAAACTGTTTTTT.

This clonotype showed up just a few times. This may be a read error: a much more frequent sequence differs by one nucleotide. The CDR3 DNA follows: TGTGCCTGGACCCCAGGGGCTGAAGCTTTCTTT. It codes for CAWTPGAEAFF. The chain uses TRBV30 and TRBJ1-1; a weak D match, TRBD1 (6 bases). The CDR3 loop spans 11 amino acids. From germline, CDR1 is GTSNPN and CDR2 SVGIG (reference sequence). V lost 4 bases and J lost 6, with 9 bases in between.

This clonotype was observed at least ten times. The CDR3, as DNA: TGCAGCGTTGAAGGGAGAGGGAACACTGAAGCTTTCTTT. Protein sequence: CSVEGRGNTEAFF. V usage is TRBV29-1 and J usage is TRBJ1-1; unclear D gene. This CDR3 is 13 amino acids long. Germline V gives CDR1 SQVTM, CDR2 ANQGSEA. V lost 1 base and J lost 1, with 7 bases in between.

Comment on this clonotype: This may come from a read error, since a much larger clone is one base off. This CDR3 reads CASSPAVGNTEAFF. The CDR3 coding sequence is TGTGCCAGCAGCCCAGCAGTGGGGAACACTGAAGCTTTCTTT. The V and J genes are TRBV3-2 and TRBJ1-1. TRBV3-2 is reported as a pseudogene. The CDR3 runs 14 residues.